This TCR beta chain derives from a study of T-cell reconstitution after alpha-beta-depleted transplantation in children. Germline CDR1 reads KGHSY; CDR2 reads FQNENV. The CDR3 is made up of 13 amino acids. Between the trimmed V and J ends, which lost 4 bases and 7 bases, there was a span of 11 bases. Preparation of the TCRbeta library used unique molecular identifiers. In TCRdb, the PCR reads were re-called with MiXCR into one record per CDR3 protein. The sample yields about 310,000 distinct CDR3 sequences, approximately 23% seen once. General study points: Several hundred rapidly expanded clones from non-depleted graft cells reportedly supplied alpha-beta T cells about two months post-transplant. Several patients had high TCRbeta diversity at day 60; it came from surviving recipient T cells and thymic progenitors.

This clonotype was counted a few times. What it recognizes is unknown. The sequence came from a male patient aged 10 to 17 who had a stem cell transplant for acute lymphoblastic leukemia, so the T cells may come from the graft donor. The material sequenced was PBMCs, mostly from graft donor cells, taken 180 days after TCRalphabeta/CD19-depleted stem cell transplant. The rearrangement links TRBV16 to TRBJ2-4; TRBD2 might be the D (5 bases). The CDR3 bases are TGTGCCAGCAGCCCGTATAGAGGGAACATTCAGTACTTC. Its protein is CASSPYRGNIQYF.